Sequencing of this TCR beta chain was carried out in a study of cytomegalovirus exposure and HLA in healthy donors. Study results and limitations: Among CMV-associated TCR beta chains, most appeared HLA-restricted in a later analysis. Later work associated roughly 15,000 TCR beta sequences with HLA alleles at 0.05 false discovery rate.

Of note for this clone: Its matching antigen is unknown.

The V gene end was trimmed by 4 bases and the J gene end by 4 bases; junction bases not matched to a gene: 2. Germline V gives CDR1 LGHNA, CDR2 YNFKEQ. The CDR3 loop spans 15 amino acids. 60 Vbeta and 13 Jbeta primers were used in PCR. The assay was immunoSEQ multiplex PCR, and TCRdb's table has in-frame clones only and misses some. The sample consists of around 100,000 clones, 65% to 80% of them appearing once. Source material: PBMCs. The V gene is TRBV4-2, the J gene TRBJ2-1; 12 bases fit TRBD2. This TCR was recovered from a man under 40 in good health and CMV-seropositive. CDR3 nucleotide sequence: TGTGCCAGCAGCCTAGGACTAGCGGGATACAATGAGCAGTTCTTC. Its translation: CASSLGLAGYNEQFF.